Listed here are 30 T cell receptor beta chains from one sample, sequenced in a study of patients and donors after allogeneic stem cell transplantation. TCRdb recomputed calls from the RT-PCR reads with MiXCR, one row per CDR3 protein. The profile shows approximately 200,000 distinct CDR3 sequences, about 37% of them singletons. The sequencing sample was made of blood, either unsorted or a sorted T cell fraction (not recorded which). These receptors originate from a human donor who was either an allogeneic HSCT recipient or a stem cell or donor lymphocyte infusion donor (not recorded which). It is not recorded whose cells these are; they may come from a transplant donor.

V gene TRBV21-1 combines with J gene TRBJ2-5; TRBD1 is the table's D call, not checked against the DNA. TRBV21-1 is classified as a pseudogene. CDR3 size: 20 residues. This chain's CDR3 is CASSKEGCATGGFCEETQYF. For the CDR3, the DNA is TGTGCCAGCAGCAAAGAGGGGTGCGCGACAGGGGGCTTTTGTGAAGAGACCCAGTACTTC.

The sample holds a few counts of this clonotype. The CDR3 region is CASSLGGTDPSSPLHF. Written as DNA, the CDR3 is TGTGCCAGCAGCTTAGGCGGGACAGATCCTTCCTCACCCCTCCACTTT. V usage is TRBV7-3 and J usage is TRBJ1-6; 7 positions agree with TRBD1. The CDR3 has 16 residues. In germline, CDR1 is SGHTA, CDR2 FQGTGA. The junction had 11 bases not matched to a gene; V was cut back by 2 bases and J by 10 bases.

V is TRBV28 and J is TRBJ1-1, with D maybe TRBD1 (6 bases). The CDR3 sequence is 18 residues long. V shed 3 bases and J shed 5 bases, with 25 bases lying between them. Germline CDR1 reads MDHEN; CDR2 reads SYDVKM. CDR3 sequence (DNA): TGTGCCAGCAGTTTCATTGGACAGAAAGGGCTGGTGTGGACTGAAGCTTTCTTT. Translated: CASSFIGQKGLVWTEAFF.

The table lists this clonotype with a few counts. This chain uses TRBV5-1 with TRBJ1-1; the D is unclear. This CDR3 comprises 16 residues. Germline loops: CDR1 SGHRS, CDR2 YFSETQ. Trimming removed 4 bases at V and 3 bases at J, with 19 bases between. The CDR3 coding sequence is TGCGCCAGCAGCGTGGACCGCCCTCCCCTGGACACTGAAGCTTTCTTT. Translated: CASSVDRPPLDTEAFF. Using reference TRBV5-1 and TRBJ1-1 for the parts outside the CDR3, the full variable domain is KAGVTQTPRYLIKTRGQQVTLSCSPISGHRSVSWYQQTPGQGLQFLFEYFSETQRNKGNFPGRFSGRQFSNSRSEMNVSTLELGDSALYLCASSVDRPPLDTEAFFGQGTRLTVV.

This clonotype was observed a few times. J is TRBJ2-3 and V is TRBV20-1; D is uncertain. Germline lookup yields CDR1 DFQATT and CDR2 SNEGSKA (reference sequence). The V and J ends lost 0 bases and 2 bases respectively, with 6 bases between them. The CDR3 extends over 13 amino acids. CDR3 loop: CSAREVLTDTQYF. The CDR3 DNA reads TGCAGTGCTAGAGAGGTCCTCACAGATACGCAGTATTTT.

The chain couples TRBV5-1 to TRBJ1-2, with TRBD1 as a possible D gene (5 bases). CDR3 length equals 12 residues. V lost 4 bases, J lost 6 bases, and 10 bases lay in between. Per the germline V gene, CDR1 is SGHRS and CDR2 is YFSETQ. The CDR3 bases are TGCGCCAGCAGCCCTGACAGACATGGCTACACCTTC. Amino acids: CASSPDRHGYTF.

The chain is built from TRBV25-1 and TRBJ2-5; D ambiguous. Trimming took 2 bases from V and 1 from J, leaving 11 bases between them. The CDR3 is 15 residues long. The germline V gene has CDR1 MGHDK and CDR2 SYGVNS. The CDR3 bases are TGTGCCAGCAGTGAAGGGCGCGGTCCCCAAGAGACCCAGTACTTC. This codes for CASSEGRGPQETQYF.

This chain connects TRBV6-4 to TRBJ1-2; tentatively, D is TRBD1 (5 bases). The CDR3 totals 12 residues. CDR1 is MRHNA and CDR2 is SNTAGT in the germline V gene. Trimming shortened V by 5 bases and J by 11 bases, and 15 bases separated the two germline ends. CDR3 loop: CASSNTGTGYTF. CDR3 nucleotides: TGTGCCAGCAGTAATACCGGGACGGGATACACCTTC.

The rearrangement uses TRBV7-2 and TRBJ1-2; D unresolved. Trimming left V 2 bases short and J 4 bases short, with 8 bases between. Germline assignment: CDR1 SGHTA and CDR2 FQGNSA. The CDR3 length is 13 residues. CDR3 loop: CASSLNGAYGYTF. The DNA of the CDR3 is TGTGCCAGCAGCTTAAACGGCGCCTATGGCTACACCTTC.

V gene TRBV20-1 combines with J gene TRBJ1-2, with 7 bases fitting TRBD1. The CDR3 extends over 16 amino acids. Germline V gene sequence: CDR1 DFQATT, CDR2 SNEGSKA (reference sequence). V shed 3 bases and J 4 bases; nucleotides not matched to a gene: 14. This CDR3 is CSASDRDIPKSYGYTF. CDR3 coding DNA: TGCAGTGCTAGCGACAGGGACATTCCTAAAAGCTATGGCTACACCTTC.

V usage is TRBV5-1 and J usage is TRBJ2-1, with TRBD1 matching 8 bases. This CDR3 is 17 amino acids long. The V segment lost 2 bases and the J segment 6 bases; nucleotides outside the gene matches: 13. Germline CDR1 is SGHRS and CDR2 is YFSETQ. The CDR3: CASSFLYQGARFNEQFF. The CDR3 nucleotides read TGCGCCAGCAGCTTTCTATACCAGGGGGCGCGTTTCAATGAGCAGTTCTTC.

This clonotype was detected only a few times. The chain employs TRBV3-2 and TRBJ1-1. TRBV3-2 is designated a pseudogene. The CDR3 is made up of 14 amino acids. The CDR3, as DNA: TGTGCCAGCAGCCAAGACGTTCCGAACACTGAAGCTTTCTTT. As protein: CASSQDVPNTEAFF.

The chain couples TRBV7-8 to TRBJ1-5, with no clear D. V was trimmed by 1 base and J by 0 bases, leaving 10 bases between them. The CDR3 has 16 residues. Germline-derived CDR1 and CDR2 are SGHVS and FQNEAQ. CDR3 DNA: TGTGCCAGCAGCTTAGTGGCAGAATATAGCAATCAGCCCCAGCATTTT. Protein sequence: CASSLVAEYSNQPQHF. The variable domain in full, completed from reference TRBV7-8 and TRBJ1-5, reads GAGVSQSPRYKVAKRGQDVALRCDPISGHVSLFWYQQALGQGPEFLTYFQNEAQLDKSGLPSDRFFAERPEGSVSTLKIQRTQQEDSAVYLCASSLVAEYSNQPQHFGDGTRLSIL.

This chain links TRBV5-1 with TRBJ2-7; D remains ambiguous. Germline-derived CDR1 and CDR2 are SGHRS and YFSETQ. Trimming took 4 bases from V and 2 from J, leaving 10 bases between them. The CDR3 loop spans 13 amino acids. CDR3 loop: CASSLDLPYEQYF. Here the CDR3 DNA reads TGCGCCAGCAGCCTGGATCTGCCCTACGAGCAGTACTTC.

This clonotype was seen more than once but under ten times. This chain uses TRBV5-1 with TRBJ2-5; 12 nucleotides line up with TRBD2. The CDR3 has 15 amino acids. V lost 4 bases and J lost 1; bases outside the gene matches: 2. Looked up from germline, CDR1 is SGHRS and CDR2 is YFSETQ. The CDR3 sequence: CASSRGLAGQETQYF. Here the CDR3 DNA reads TGCGCCAGCAGCAGGGGACTAGCGGGCCAAGAGACCCAGTACTTC.

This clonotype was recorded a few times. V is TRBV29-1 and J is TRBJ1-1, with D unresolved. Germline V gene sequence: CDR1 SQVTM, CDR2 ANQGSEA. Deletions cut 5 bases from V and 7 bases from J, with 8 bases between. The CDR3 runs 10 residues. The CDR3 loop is CSVRRSEAFF. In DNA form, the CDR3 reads TGCAGCGTTCGGCGGAGTGAAGCTTTCTTT.

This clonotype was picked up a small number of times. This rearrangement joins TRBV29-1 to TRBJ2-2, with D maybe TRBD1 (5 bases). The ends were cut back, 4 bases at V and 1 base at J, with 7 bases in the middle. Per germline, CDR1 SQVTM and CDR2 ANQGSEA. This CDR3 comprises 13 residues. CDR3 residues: CSVGQGNTGELFF. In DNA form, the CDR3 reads TGCAGCGTTGGTCAGGGGAACACCGGGGAGCTGTTTTTT.

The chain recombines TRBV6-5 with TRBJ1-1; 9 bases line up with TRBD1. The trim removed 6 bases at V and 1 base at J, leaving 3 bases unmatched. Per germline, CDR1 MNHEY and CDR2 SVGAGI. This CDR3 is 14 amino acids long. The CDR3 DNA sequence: TGTGCCAGCAGACAGGGGGCCTGGAACACTGAAGCTTTCTTT. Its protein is CASRQGAWNTEAFF.

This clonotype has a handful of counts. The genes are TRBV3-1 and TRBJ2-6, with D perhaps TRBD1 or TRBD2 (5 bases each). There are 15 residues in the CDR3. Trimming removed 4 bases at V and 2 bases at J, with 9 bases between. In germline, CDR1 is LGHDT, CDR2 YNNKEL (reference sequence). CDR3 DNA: TGTGCCAGCAGCCTGGGACGGCCTGGGGCCAACGTCCTGACTTTC. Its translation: CASSLGRPGANVLTF.

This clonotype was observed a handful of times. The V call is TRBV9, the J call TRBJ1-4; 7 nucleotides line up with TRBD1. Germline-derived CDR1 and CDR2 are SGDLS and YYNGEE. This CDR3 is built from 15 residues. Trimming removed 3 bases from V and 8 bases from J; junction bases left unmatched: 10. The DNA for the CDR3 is TGTGCCAGCAGCGAAACCGACAGGGTCGGAGAAAAACTGTTTTTT. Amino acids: CASSETDRVGEKLFF.

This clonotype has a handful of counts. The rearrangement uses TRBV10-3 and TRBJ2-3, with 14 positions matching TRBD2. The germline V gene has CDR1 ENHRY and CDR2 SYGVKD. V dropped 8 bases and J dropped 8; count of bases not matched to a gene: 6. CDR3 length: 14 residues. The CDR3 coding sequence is TGTGCCATCCAGACTAGCGGGGGGGCAAGTACGCAGTATTTT. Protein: CAIQTSGGASTQYF.

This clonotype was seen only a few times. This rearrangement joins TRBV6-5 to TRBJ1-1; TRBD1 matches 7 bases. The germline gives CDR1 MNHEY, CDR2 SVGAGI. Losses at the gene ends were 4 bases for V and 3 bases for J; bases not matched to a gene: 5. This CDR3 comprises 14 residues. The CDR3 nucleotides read TGTGCCAGCAGTTCGGGACAGAAGGACACTGAAGCTTTCTTT. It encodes CASSSGQKDTEAFF.

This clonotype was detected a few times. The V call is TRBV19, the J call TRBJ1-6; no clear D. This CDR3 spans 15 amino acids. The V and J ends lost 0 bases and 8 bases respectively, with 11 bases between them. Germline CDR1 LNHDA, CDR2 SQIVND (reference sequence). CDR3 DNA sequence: TGTGCCAGTAGTATAGAAGGCGGGCGATATTCACCCCTCCACTTT. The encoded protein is CASSIEGGRYSPLHF.

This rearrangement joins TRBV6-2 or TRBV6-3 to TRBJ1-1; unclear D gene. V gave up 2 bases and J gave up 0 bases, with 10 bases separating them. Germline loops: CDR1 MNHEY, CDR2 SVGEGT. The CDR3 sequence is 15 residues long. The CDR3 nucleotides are TGTGCCAGCAGTTACCCAGGACGGATGAACACTGAAGCTTTCTTT. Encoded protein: CASSYPGRMNTEAFF.

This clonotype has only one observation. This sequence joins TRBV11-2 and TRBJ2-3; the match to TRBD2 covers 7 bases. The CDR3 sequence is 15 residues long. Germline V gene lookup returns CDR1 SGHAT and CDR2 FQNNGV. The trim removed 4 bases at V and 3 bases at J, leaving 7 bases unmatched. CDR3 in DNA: TGTGCCAGCAGCTCAGTGCGGGGGAGGACAGATACGCAGTATTTT. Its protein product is CASSSVRGRTDTQYF.

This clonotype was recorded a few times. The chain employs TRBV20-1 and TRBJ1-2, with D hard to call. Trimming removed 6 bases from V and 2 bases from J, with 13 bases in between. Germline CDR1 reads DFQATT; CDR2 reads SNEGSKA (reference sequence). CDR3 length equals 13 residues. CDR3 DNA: TGCAGTGCAGGAGCACCTCCAAACTATGGCTACACCTTC. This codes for CSAGAPPNYGYTF.

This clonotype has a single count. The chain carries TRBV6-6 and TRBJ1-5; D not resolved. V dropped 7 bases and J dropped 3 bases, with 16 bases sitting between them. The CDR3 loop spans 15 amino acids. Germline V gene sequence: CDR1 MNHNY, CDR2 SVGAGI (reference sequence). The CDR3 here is CASKAAMGYNQPQHF. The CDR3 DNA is TGTGCCAGCAAGGCCGCCATGGGGTACAATCAGCCCCAGCATTTT.

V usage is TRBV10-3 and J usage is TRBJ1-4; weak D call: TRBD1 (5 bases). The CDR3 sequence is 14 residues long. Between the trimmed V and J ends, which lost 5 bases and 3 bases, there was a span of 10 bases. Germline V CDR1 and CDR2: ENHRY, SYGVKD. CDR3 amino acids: CAISTGRSNEKLFF. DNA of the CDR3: TGTGCCATCAGTACGGGACGGTCTAATGAAAAACTGTTTTTT.

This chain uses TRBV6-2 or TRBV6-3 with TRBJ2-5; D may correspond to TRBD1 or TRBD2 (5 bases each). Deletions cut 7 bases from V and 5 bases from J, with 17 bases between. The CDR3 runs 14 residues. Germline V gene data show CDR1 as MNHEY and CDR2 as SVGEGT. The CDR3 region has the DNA TGTGCCAGCACCGTAGGGGCCGGCGGGGAGACCCAGTACTTC. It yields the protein CASTVGAGGETQYF.

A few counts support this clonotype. The CDR3 is CASSYSPGSDGYTF. CDR3 DNA: TGTGCCAGCAGTTACTCTCCAGGATCTGATGGCTACACCTTC. The rearrangement joins TRBV6-5 to TRBJ1-2; D is unclear. V was shortened by 0 bases and J by 6 bases, with 11 bases between the two germline ends. The CDR3 is 14 amino acids. Germline-derived CDR1 and CDR2 are MNHEY and SVGAGI.